Following are 20 T cell receptor beta chains from one sample sequenced in a study of cytomegalovirus exposure and HLA in healthy donors. The study ran its PCR with 60 Vbeta and 13 Jbeta primers. Only in-frame clones appear in the TCRdb table, and some are missing; sequencing was by immunoSEQ multiplex PCR. Of 110,000 to 150,000 clones listed, about 75% are singletons. The source material was PBMCs. Receptors originate from a man between 60 and 75 years old in good health and CMV-seronegative.

This clone was recorded a few times. CDR3 nucleotide sequence: TGTGCCAGCAGCCAGCTCGGGACAGGGAACGTCAATGAGCAGTTCTTC. Translating gives CASSQLGTGNVNEQFF. V and J are TRBV4-2 and TRBJ2-1; TRBD1 aligns across 9 bases. V shed 3 bases, J shed 6 bases, and the junction held 9 bases outside the gene matches. The CDR3 runs to 16 residues. Germline CDR1 LGHNA, CDR2 YNFKEQ.

V gene TRBV7-2 combines with J gene TRBJ2-7, with TRBD2 identical over 9 bases. This CDR3 contains 15 residues. Germline lookup yields CDR1 SGHTA and CDR2 FQGNSA. Trimming took 2 bases from V and 2 from J; bases not matched to a gene: 4. CDR3 residues: CASSLLAGVAYEQYF. The CDR3, as DNA: TGTGCCAGCAGCTTATTAGCGGGAGTGGCCTACGAGCAGTACTTC.

Of note for this clone: The sample has other DNA sequences that encode this CDR3 too. The V gene is TRBV5-1, the J gene TRBJ2-5; 7 nucleotides align to TRBD2. Germline CDR1 and CDR2: SGHRS and YFSETQ. V lost 0 bases and J lost 5; bases outside the gene matches: 1. This CDR3 is 13 amino acids long. The CDR3 DNA reads as TGCGCCAGCAGCTTGGCGGGAGGCGAGACCCAGTACTTC. This gives the protein CASSLAGGETQYF.

DNA for the CDR3: TGTGCTAGTGCCAATCATGAGCAGTTCTTC. Its protein is CASANHEQFF. The chain combines TRBV12-5 with TRBJ2-1; D remains ambiguous. This CDR3 region has 10 residues. With 7 bases removed from V and 8 bases from J, the gap between germline ends came to 6 bases. Looked up from germline, CDR1 is LGHNT and CDR2 is FRNRAP.

The chain joins TRBV14 to TRBJ2-1, with D unresolved. The CDR3 is 14 amino acids. Germline V gene sequence: CDR1 SGHDN, CDR2 FVKESK. V was clipped by 0 bases and J by 6 bases, with 9 bases between them. The CDR3 protein is CASSQDIVSNEQFF. In nucleotides, the CDR3 is TGTGCCAGCAGCCAAGATATAGTTAGCAATGAGCAGTTCTTC.

The sample holds a few counts of this clone. V and J are TRBV5-1 and TRBJ1-2; a possible D gene is TRBD1 (5 bases). From germline, CDR1 is SGHRS and CDR2 YFSETQ. The CDR3 sequence is 13 residues long. Trimming pared 7 bases from V and 3 bases from J, leaving 13 bases between. CDR3: CASGMTDHYGYTF. The CDR3 DNA sequence: TGCGCCAGCGGCATGACAGATCACTATGGCTACACCTTC.

The gene calls are TRBV2 and TRBJ2-2; 9 nucleotides line up with TRBD1. V shed 6 bases and J 6 bases; nucleotides not matched to a gene: 8. Germline CDR1 is SNHLY and CDR2 is FYNNEI. The CDR3 totals 15 residues. CDR3 in amino acids: CASSGQGNVPGELFF. For the CDR3, the DNA is TGTGCCAGCAGCGGACAGGGGAATGTCCCCGGGGAGCTGTTTTTT.

The V gene is TRBV28, the J gene TRBJ2-7; D possibly corresponds to TRBD2 (5 bases). The V end was cut by 8 bases, the J end by 2 bases, with 10 bases between. Germline loops: CDR1 MDHEN, CDR2 SYDVKM. This CDR3 contains 12 residues. CDR3 in amino acids: CASLAGPYEQYF. CDR3 coding DNA: TGTGCCAGCCTAGCCGGACCCTACGAGCAGTACTTC.

A single count supports this clone. This chain connects TRBV7-7 to TRBJ2-7, with TRBD2 as a possible D gene (5 bases). The V gene lost 1 base and the J gene lost 0 bases, with 10 bases spanning the gap. From germline, CDR1 is SSHAT and CDR2 FNYEAQ (reference sequence). The CDR3 spans 15 residues. For the CDR3, the DNA is TGTGCCAGCAGCTTAGAAGAGGGCATCTCCTACGAGCAGTACTTC. It encodes CASSLEEGISYEQYF.

The V call is TRBV25-1, the J call TRBJ2-3; 7 bases map to TRBD2. The CDR3 loop spans 16 amino acids. The J segment lost 5 bases and the V segment lost 5 bases, leaving 13 bases of the junction unmatched. The germline gives CDR1 MGHDK, CDR2 SYGVNS. The CDR3 nucleotides read TGTGCCAGCAGTCCCCCCCGTGGGAGGGCGGGAGATACGCAGTATTTT. It encodes CASSPPRGRAGDTQYF. Complete variable domain (other parts from reference TRBV25-1 and TRBJ2-3): EADIYQTPRYLVIGTGKKITLECSQTMGHDKMYWYQQDPGMELHLIHYSYGVNSTEKGDLSSESTVSRIRTEHFPLTLESARPSHTSQYLCASSPPRGRAGDTQYFGPGTRLTVL.

The chain carries TRBV28 and TRBJ1-1; 10 bases align to TRBD1. Germline assignment: CDR1 MDHEN and CDR2 SYDVKM. This CDR3 comprises 17 residues. J lost 3 bases, V lost 5 bases, and 12 bases had no gene match. The CDR3 region has the DNA TGTGCCAGCAGTCTTTTTGAGGGACAGGGGACTTACACTGAAGCTTTCTTT. It specifies CASSLFEGQGTYTEAFF.

The rearrangement links TRBV10-3 to TRBJ1-2; 11 positions agree with TRBD1. The length of the CDR3 is 14 residues. Losses at the gene ends were 7 bases for V and 4 bases for J; bases not matched to a gene: 5. Germline loops: CDR1 ENHRY, CDR2 SYGVKD. Here the CDR3 reads CAIKGGTGGYGYTF. For the CDR3, the DNA is TGTGCCATCAAGGGGGGGACAGGGGGCTATGGCTACACCTTC.

V is TRBV18 and J is TRBJ2-7; perhaps TRBD1 as D (6 bases). CDR3 length: 15 residues. Trimming shortened V by 3 bases and J by 2 bases, and 14 bases separated the two germline ends. Germline assignment: CDR1 KGHSH and CDR2 LQKENI. Here the CDR3 DNA reads TGTGCCAGCTCACCTGGGCAGGGGAGTCCCTACGAGCAGTACTTC. Translated, it gives CASSPGQGSPYEQYF.

The chain uses TRBV5-4 and TRBJ2-1; 8 positions agree with TRBD1. The CDR3 loop spans 15 amino acids. After removal of 2 bases from V and 7 bases from J, the junction contained 8 bases not matched to a gene. The V gene's germline CDR1 is SGHNT and CDR2 YYREEE (reference sequence). This chain's CDR3 is CASSLTQGAGNEQFF. CDR3 bases: TGTGCCAGCAGCTTAACCCAGGGGGCTGGGAATGAGCAGTTCTTC.

This clone came up a few times. The chain is built from TRBV19 and TRBJ1-1, with D uncertain. The germline CDR1 and CDR2 sequences are LNHDA and SQIVND (reference sequence). The CDR3 consists of 14 residues. V lost 4 bases and J lost 1, with 10 bases in between. This CDR3 is CASSTDTKNTEAFF. In DNA, the CDR3 is TGTGCCAGTAGTACTGACACGAAGAACACTGAAGCTTTCTTT.

This clone was detected only once. The chain links TRBV5-4 to TRBJ2-3; 9 bases line up with TRBD1. J gave up 5 bases and V 4 bases, and 8 bases lay outside the gene matches. Germline CDR1 reads SGHNT; CDR2 reads YYREEE (reference sequence). The CDR3 covers 15 residues. CDR3: CASSKRDRAIDTQYF. Written as DNA, the CDR3 is TGTGCCAGCAGCAAACGGGACAGGGCAATAGATACGCAGTATTTT.

This clone was detected once. The rearrangement joins TRBV19 to TRBJ2-2; 9 bases align to TRBD2. Germline trimming cut 5 bases from V and 5 bases from J; bases unmatched to any gene: 3. Germline lookup yields CDR1 LNHDA and CDR2 SQIVND (reference sequence). The CDR3 has 14 residues. The CDR3 DNA reads as TGTGCCAGTAGTGCCCTAGCGGGAACCGGGGAGCTGTTTTTT. Translation gives CASSALAGTGELFF.

CDR3 sequence (DNA): TGTGCCAGCAGCTTGTATCTTAGCGGGACGGAGGATGAGCAGTTCTTC. Residues: CASSLYLSGTEDEQFF. The chain is built from TRBV7-8 and TRBJ2-1, with 8 bases aligning to TRBD2. After removal of 3 bases from V and 8 bases from J, the junction contained 12 bases not matched to a gene. This CDR3 is 16 amino acids long. Germline V CDR1 and CDR2: SGHVS, FQNEAQ.

The chain is built from TRBV5-1 and TRBJ2-3; 9 bases match TRBD2. Per the germline V gene, CDR1 is SGHRS and CDR2 is YFSETQ. This CDR3 has 14 amino acids. Trimming at V came to 6 bases and at J to 6 bases, leaving 8 bases not matched to a gene. The CDR3 DNA reads as TGCGCCAGCACCGTAGCGGGAGAAGGCGATACGCAGTATTTT. Its protein is CASTVAGEGDTQYF.

This clone was recorded a few times. The chain links TRBV27 to TRBJ1-2; D is unclear. CDR3 length: 14 residues. Trimming removed 8 bases at V and 0 bases at J, with 13 bases between. Germline CDR1 is MNHEY and CDR2 is SMNVEV (reference sequence). The CDR3 loop is CASSSRIPNYGYTF. For the CDR3, the DNA is TGTGCCAGCTCTTCCAGGATCCCTAACTATGGCTACACCTTC.